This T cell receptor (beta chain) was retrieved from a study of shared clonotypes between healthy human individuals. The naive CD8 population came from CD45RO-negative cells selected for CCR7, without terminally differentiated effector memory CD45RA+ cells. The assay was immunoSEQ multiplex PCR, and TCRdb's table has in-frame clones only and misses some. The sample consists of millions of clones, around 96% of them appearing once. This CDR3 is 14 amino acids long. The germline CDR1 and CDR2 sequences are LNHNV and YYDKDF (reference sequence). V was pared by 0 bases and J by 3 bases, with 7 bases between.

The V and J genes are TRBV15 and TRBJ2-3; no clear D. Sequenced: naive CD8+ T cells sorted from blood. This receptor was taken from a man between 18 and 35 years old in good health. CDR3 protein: CATSRELGTDTQYF. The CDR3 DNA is TGTGCCACCAGCAGAGAATTAGGAACAGATACGCAGTATTTT.